These 3 T cell receptor beta chains were all obtained from the same sample, sequenced in a study of blood T cells in healthy people across ages. Sample-barcoded 5' priming and a J-beta primer mix drove a second PCR of roughly 6 to 12 cycles. TCRdb re-called the 5' RACE reads through MiXCR, storing one row per CDR3 protein. Of around 580,000 distinct CDR3 sequences listed, 40% to 55% are singletons. Sequencing was done on a sample of blood. These receptor sequences come from a man older than 75 in good health.

The chain has TRBV3-1 and TRBJ2-2; unclear D gene. The V gene's germline CDR1 is LGHDT and CDR2 YNNKEL (reference sequence). CDR3 length: 13 residues. V lost 6 bases and J 5 bases, leaving 10 bases between the germline ends. Written as DNA, the CDR3 is TGTGCCAGCAGGCAAACCCTTACCGGGGAGCTGTTTTTT. Residues: CASRQTLTGELFF.

This clonotype was seen ten or more times. The chain employs TRBV6-6 and TRBJ1-2; the match to TRBD1 covers 7 bases. The CDR3 extends over 13 amino acids. J lost 8 bases, V lost 5 bases, and 8 bases had no gene match. Germline lookup yields CDR1 MNHNY and CDR2 SVGAGI (reference sequence). CDR3 in amino acids: CASSTRQGSGYTF. The CDR3 DNA reads TGTGCCAGCAGTACCCGACAGGGTAGCGGCTACACCTTC.

The V call is TRBV7-9, the J call TRBJ1-4; maybe TRBD1 (6 bases). The germline CDR1 and CDR2 sequences are SEHNR and FQNEAQ (reference sequence). Trimming shortened V by 2 bases and J by 4 bases, and 11 bases separated the two germline ends. The CDR3 contains 15 residues. CDR3 coding DNA: TGTGCCAGCAGCTTACACAGGACAGATAATGAAAAACTGTTTTTT. It codes for CASSLHRTDNEKLFF.